The entry below describes one T cell receptor beta chain. Its antigen remains undetermined. No much larger clone exists at a distance of one base, and base qualities are not known. Enrolling through a virtual design, the prospective study's participants ranged in age from roughly 18 to 95 years and lived across roughly 23 United States geographic areas. To assign participants to cohorts, the prospective study relied on clinical history that participants themselves reported in a screening survey and a study questionnaire. ImmuneRACE Cohort 3 recovered participants were defined by two consecutive negative NP/OP PCR tests, healthcare professional clearance, or symptom resolution. In the prospective study, whole blood, serum and a nasopharyngeal or oropharyngeal swab were collected from each participant by mobile phlebotomists. Over an approximately 2-month period, participants in the prospective study had the option of providing additional blood draws and questionnaires. Blood samples from the prospective study were shipped frozen or at room temperature prior to DNA extraction.

The sample is drawn from a study of blood T cell repertoires in COVID-19 (TCRdb year 2020). A note on the overall study: Samples from collaborators originated in the United States, Italy and Spain and spanned both the acute and convalescent phases of COVID-19. The prospective study material was composed of cDNA or gDNA derived from T cells, B-cell-depleted T cells, or PBMCs. The dataset comprised deeply sampled blood TCRbeta repertoires from subjects exposed to, actively infected with, or recovered from COVID-19. A freely available public database, intended as a resource for researchers studying the immune response to SARS-CoV-2, is where the repertoires were released. The samples were drawn from two sources: the first 160 participants of the ongoing ImmuneRACE study, and about 1,300 subjects contributed by 6 global collaborators. Nearly every sample came with metadata listing a de-identified subject ID, COVID-19 status, age in years and sex. Where available, HLA class I and class II types were taken from metadata supplied by the sample provider and were not determined by assay-based typing. The investigation overall reported the following: The amount of clinical and demographic metadata varied by source and participant and was provided uncurated.

TCRbeta CDR3 regions were amplified from genomic DNA using the immunoSEQ Assay, a bias-controlled multiplex PCR. Per the authors' processing: The number of nucleated cells in each sample was estimated from the amplification of reference gene primers within the assay. To quantify the absolute abundance of each unique TCRbeta CDR3 rearrangement, sequence reads were collapsed and filtered. For each sample, productive Simpson clonality was calculated as the square root of Simpson's diversity index over productive rearrangements. Imported from immuneACCESS, the table was reduced by TCRdb to in-frame sequences with V and J called. These copies leave out some clones; in studies compared against another copy, an unresolved V gene accounts for under half, and the cause of the remainder is not known. V and J calls and clone size are as listed in that table; D and trimming were resolved from the DNA. Recorded for this sample are 200,000 to 300,000 clones; around 84% of them occurred a single time. The top ten clones comprise under 2% of the sample.

This TCR derives from a man aged 40-49 years who had recovered from COVID-19. Sequenced sample: PBMCs or T cells enriched from blood (not recorded which).

This receptor carries the CDR3 CASSLIGTEAFF. The DNA sequence is TGTGCCAGCAGTTTAATCGGCACTGAAGCTTTCTTT. Rearrangement joined TRBV12-3 or TRBV12-4 to TRBJ1-1; no confident D gene assignment can be made. At the junction V is shortened by 2 bases and J by 4 bases, with 5 bases in between. The CDR3 has 12 amino acids, counting the end cysteine and phenylalanine. This entry keeps only the CDR3 DNA: 36 bases, framed from base 1.